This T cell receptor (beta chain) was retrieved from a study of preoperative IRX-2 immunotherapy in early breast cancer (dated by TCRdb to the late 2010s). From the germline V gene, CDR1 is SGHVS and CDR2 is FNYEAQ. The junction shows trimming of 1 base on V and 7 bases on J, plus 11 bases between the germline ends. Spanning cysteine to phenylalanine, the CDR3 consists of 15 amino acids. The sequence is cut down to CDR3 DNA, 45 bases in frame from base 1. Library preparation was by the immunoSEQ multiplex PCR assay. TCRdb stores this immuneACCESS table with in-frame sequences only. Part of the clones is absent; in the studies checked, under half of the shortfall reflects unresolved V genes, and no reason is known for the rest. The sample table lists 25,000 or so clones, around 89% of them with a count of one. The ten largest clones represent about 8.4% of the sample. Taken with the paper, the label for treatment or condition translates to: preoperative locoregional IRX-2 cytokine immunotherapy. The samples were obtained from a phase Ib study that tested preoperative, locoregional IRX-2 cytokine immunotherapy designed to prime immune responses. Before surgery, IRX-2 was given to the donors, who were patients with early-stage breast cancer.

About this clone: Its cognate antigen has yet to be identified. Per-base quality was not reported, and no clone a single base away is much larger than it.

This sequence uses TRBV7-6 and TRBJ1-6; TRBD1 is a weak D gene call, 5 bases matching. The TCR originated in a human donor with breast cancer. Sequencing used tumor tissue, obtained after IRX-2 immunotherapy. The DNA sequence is TGTGCCAGCAGCTTAGGGCAGGGTGGGAATTCACCCCTCCACTTT. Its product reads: CASSLGQGGNSPLHF.